The 14 T cell receptor beta chains presented below share a single source sample, sequenced in a study of T cells after posttransplantation cyclophosphamide (dated by TCRdb to 2016 to 2017). Viable CD3+CD4+ or CD3+CD8+ cells that were CCR7+CD45RA+CD45RO-CD95-CD27+CD28+ were defined as naive T cells. The library was made by the immunoSEQ multiplex PCR assay. This immuneACCESS table, as held by TCRdb, lists in-frame sequences with V and J called but not all clones. Of the missing ones, under half trace to an unresolved V gene in checked studies; the others have no known cause. The sample table lists roughly 30,000 clones, 85% to 95% of them with a count of one. Clones ranked in the top ten supply roughly 0.23% of the sample. The material sequenced was naive CD4+ T cells sorted from PBMCs. These receptors all come from a woman aged 55-69 years in good health, CMV-negative, and a related stem cell transplant donor.

This clone was seen just once. This chain joins TRBV7-3 and TRBJ2-1; a possible D gene is TRBD2 (6 bases). The CDR3 is 15 residues long. CDR1 and CDR2 (germline): SGHTA, FQGTGA. The germline V and J ends were trimmed by 2 bases and 7 bases, with 15 bases remaining between them. The CDR3 sequence: CASSLGRRGSNEQFF. The CDR3 DNA sequence: TGTGCCAGCAGCTTAGGCCGACGGGGGTCGAATGAGCAGTTCTTC.

This clone has a single count. V usage is TRBV30 and J usage is TRBJ2-2, with TRBD1 matching over 8 bases. The CDR3 is 16 amino acids. After removal of 0 bases from V and 4 bases from J, the junction contained 7 bases not matched to a gene. From germline, CDR1 is GTSNPN and CDR2 SVGIG (reference sequence). CDR3 sequence: CAWSVPRGHATGELFF. The CDR3 DNA reads TGTGCCTGGAGTGTACCCAGGGGGCACGCCACCGGGGAGCTGTTTTTT.

The chain uses TRBV13 and TRBJ2-1; 9 bases agree with TRBD2. CDR1 PRHDT and CDR2 FYEKMQ come from the germline V gene (reference sequence). Trimming removed 2 bases from V and 4 bases from J; junction bases left unmatched: 12. CDR3 length: 18 amino acids. This CDR3 reads CASSLRRVASGVYNEQFF. The CDR3, as DNA: TGTGCCAGCAGCTTAAGGCGGGTAGCTAGCGGGGTTTACAATGAGCAGTTCTTC.

The chain uses TRBV6-4 and TRBJ2-5, with TRBD2 identical over 8 bases. The J call may be in error: the DNA end matches TRBJ2-7 better. The germline CDR1 and CDR2 sequences are MRHNA and SNTAGT. The CDR3 is 16 amino acids. CDR3 sequence (DNA): TGTGCCAGCAGTGACTCGACAAAGCGGGAGTCGTACGAGCAGTACTTC. The encoded protein is CASSDSTKRESYEQYF.

The rearrangement uses TRBV28 and TRBJ2-3; 8 nucleotides agree with TRBD2. Trimming removed 4 bases from V and 3 bases from J; junction bases left unmatched: 15. This CDR3 is 18 amino acids long. Germline CDR1 and CDR2: MDHEN and SYDVKM. The CDR3 loop is CASSSTSGSKRSTDTQYF. As DNA, the CDR3 is TGTGCCAGCAGTTCTACCAGCGGGAGTAAACGTAGTACAGATACGCAGTATTTT. Combining the CDR3 with reference TRBV28 and TRBJ2-3 gives the whole variable domain DVKVTQSSRYLVKRTGEKVFLECVQDMDHENMFWYRQDPGLGLRLIYFSYDVKMKEKGDIPEGYSVSREKKERFSLILESASTNQTSMYLCASSSTSGSKRSTDTQYFGPGTRLTVL.

This rearrangement joins TRBV6-6 to TRBJ2-5; TRBD1 aligns across 8 bases. The better agreement between TRBJ2-7 and the DNA end casts doubt on the J call. The length of the CDR3 is 15 residues. The germline CDR1 and CDR2 sequences are MNHNY and SVGAGI (reference sequence). CDR3 residues: CASSSPTGVPYEQYF. The CDR3 bases are TGTGCCAGCAGTTCCCCGACAGGGGTTCCGTACGAGCAGTACTTC.

This clone was seen only a few times. The chain employs TRBV19 and TRBJ2-7; the match to TRBD1 covers 8 bases. V dropped 5 bases and J dropped 1; count of bases not matched to a gene: 7. Germline V gene lookup returns CDR1 LNHDA and CDR2 SQIVND (reference sequence). The length of the CDR3 is 15 residues. Written as DNA, the CDR3 is TGTGCCAGTAGTGAGACAGGGGCTGGATCCTACGAGCAGTACTTC. It specifies CASSETGAGSYEQYF.

The J gene is TRBJ2-1, the V gene TRBV19, with TRBD1 as a possible D gene (6 bases). CDR3 length equals 16 residues. Looked up from germline, CDR1 is LNHDA and CDR2 is SQIVND (reference sequence). The germline V and J ends were trimmed by 5 bases and 5 bases, with 19 bases remaining between them. Here the CDR3 reads CASSSAGTLVDNEQFF. CDR3 bases: TGTGCCAGTAGTTCAGCCGGGACACTGGTGGACAATGAGCAGTTCTTC.

The chain couples TRBV15 to TRBJ2-5; D remains unclear. CDR1 is LNHNV, CDR2 YYDKDF, per germline (reference sequence). The germline V and J ends were trimmed by 1 base and 2 bases, with 5 bases remaining between them. The CDR3 length is 13 residues. The CDR3 coding sequence is TGTGCCACCAGCAGAGGTCAGCAAGAGACCCAGTACTTC. It codes for CATSRGQQETQYF.

This rearrangement joins TRBV19 to TRBJ1-2; TRBD1 aligns across 9 bases. The CDR3 is 15 residues long. The germline gives CDR1 LNHDA, CDR2 SQIVND (reference sequence). Losses at the gene ends were 4 bases for V and 6 bases for J; bases not matched to a gene: 9. CDR3 sequence reads: CASSRSPGQGNGYTF. CDR3 in DNA: TGTGCCAGTAGTAGGAGTCCGGGACAGGGAAATGGCTACACCTTC.

The V gene is TRBV30, the J gene TRBJ1-1; TRBD1 is a possible D gene (5 bases). Trimming shortened V by 3 bases and J by 0 bases, and 11 bases separated the two germline ends. CDR3 length: 14 residues. The germline CDR1 and CDR2 sequences are GTSNPN and SVGIG (reference sequence). CDR3 in amino acids: CAWSRQYMNTEAFF. The DNA of the CDR3 is TGTGCCTGGAGCAGACAGTACATGAACACTGAAGCTTTCTTT. The full variable domain, rest sourced from reference TRBV30 and TRBJ1-1, is SQTIHQWPATLVQPVGSPLSLECTVEGTSNPNLYWYRQAAGRGLQLLFYSVGIGQISSEVPQNLSASRPQDRQFILSSKKLLLSDSGFYLCAWSRQYMNTEAFFGQGTRLTVV.

J is TRBJ2-2 and V is TRBV14; D might be TRBD2 (5 bases). This CDR3 spans 15 amino acids. Germline lookup yields CDR1 SGHDN and CDR2 FVKESK. The V end was cut by 5 bases, the J end by 7 bases, with 17 bases between. The CDR3 sequence is CASSRTSGSIGELFF. The DNA of the CDR3 is TGTGCCAGCAGCAGGACCTCTGGGAGTATCGGGGAGCTGTTTTTT.

The chain recombines TRBV15 with TRBJ2-7, with no clear D. Germline lookup yields CDR1 LNHNV and CDR2 YYDKDF (reference sequence). The V and J ends lost 0 bases and 3 bases respectively, with 6 bases between them. The CDR3 length is 13 residues. The CDR3 reads CATSRDVLYEQYF. The CDR3 bases are TGTGCCACCAGCAGAGATGTCCTCTACGAGCAGTACTTC. The complete variable domain, with remaining parts taken from reference TRBV15 and TRBJ2-7, reads DAMVIQNPRYQVTQFGKPVTLSCSQTLNHNVMYWYQQKSSQAPKLLFHYYDKDFNNEADTPDNFQSRRPNTSFCFLDIRSPGLGDTAMYLCATSRDVLYEQYFGPGTRLTVT.

This clone was observed a few times. This rearrangement joins TRBV19 to TRBJ1-2, with D tentatively TRBD1 (6 bases). V was pared by 8 bases and J by 3 bases, with 16 bases between. In germline, CDR1 is LNHDA, CDR2 SQIVND (reference sequence). This CDR3 spans 14 amino acids. CDR3 bases: TGTGCCAGTGGATCTCTACAGGGACACTATGGCTACACCTTC. This gives the protein CASGSLQGHYGYTF.